This TCR beta chain came from a study of blood T cell repertoires in COVID-19. Looked up from germline, CDR1 is KGHSH and CDR2 is LQKENI. V dropped 5 bases and J dropped 3; count of bases not matched to a gene: 8. This CDR3 contains 16 residues. The repertoire was sequenced with immunoSEQ multiplex PCR; TCRdb's copy has only in-frame clones and lacks some. The sample gives some 250,000 clones, more than 70% of which show up once; around 8.9% is in the top ten. V gene TRBV18 combines with J gene TRBJ1-1, with 11 bases fitting TRBD1. Sequenced input: peripheral blood. The clonotype comes from a man between 35 and 55 years old with active or convalescent COVID-19. This CDR3 is CASSNAGQGVYTEAFF. The CDR3 coding sequence is TGTGCCAGCTCAAACGCGGGACAGGGGGTTTACACTGAAGCTTTCTTT.